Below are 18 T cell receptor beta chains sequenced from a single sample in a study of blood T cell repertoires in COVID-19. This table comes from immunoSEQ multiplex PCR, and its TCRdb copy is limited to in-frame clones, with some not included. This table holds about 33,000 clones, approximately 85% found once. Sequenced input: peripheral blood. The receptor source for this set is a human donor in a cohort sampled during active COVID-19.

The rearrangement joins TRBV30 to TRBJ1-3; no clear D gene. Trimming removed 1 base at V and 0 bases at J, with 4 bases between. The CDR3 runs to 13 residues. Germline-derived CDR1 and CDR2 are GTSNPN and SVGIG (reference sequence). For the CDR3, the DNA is TGTGCCTGGAGTGGGGCCTCTGGAAACACCATATATTTT. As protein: CAWSGASGNTIYF.

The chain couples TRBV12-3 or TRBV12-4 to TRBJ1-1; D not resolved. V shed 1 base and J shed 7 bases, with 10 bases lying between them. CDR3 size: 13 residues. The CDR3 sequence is CASSLESQHEAFF. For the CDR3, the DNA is TGTGCCAGCAGTTTAGAGTCACAGCATGAAGCTTTCTTT.

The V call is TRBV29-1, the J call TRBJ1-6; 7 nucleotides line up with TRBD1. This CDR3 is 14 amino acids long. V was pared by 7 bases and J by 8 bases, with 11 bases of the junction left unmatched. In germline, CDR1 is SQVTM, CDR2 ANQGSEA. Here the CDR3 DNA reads TGCAGCGCCACAACAGGGGCGCCGGATTCACCCCTCCACTTT. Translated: CSATTGAPDSPLHF.

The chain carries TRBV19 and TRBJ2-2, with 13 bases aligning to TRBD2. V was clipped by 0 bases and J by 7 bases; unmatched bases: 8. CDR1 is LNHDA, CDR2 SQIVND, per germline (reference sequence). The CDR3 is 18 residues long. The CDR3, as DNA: TGTGCCAGTAGTATAGATGGACTAGCGGGGGACCTGGGCGGGGAGCTGTTTTTT. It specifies CASSIDGLAGDLGGELFF. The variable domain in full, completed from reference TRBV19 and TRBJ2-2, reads DGGITQSPKYLFRKEGQNVTLSCEQNLNHDAMYWYRQDPGQGLRLIYYSQIVNDFQKGDIAEGYSVSREKKESFPLTVTSAQKNPTAFYLCASSIDGLAGDLGGELFFGEGSRLTVL.

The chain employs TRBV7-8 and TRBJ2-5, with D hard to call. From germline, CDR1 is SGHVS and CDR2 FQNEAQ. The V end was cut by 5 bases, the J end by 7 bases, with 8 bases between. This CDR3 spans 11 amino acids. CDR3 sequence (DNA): TGTGCCAGCAGCCCGCCGGGGACCCAGTACTTC. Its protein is CASSPPGTQYF.

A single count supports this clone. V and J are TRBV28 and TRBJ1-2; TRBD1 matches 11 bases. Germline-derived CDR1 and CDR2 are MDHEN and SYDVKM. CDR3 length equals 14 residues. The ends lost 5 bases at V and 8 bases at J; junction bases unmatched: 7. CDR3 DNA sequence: TGTGCCAGCAGTGTCGGGACAGGGGGTGGGGGCTACACCTTC. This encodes CASSVGTGGGGYTF.

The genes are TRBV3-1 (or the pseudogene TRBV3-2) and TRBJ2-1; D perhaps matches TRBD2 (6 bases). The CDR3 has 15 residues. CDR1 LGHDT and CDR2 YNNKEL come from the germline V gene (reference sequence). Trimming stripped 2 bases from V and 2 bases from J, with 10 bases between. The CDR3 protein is CASSQSGGTYNEQFF. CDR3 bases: TGTGCCAGCAGCCAATCCGGCGGGACCTACAATGAGCAGTTCTTC.

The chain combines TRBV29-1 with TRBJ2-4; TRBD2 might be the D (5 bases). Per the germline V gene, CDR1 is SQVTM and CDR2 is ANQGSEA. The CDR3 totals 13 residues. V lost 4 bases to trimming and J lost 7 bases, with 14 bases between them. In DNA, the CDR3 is TGCAGCGTTGTAGAGGGCGTCCTGAACATTCAGTACTTC. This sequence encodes CSVVEGVLNIQYF.

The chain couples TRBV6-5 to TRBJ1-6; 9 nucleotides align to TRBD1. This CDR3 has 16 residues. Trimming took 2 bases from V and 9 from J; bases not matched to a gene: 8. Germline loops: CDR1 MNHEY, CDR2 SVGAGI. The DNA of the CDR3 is TGTGCCAGCAGTTACGCGGGACAGGGTATGGCTTCACCCCTCCACTTT. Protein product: CASSYAGQGMASPLHF.

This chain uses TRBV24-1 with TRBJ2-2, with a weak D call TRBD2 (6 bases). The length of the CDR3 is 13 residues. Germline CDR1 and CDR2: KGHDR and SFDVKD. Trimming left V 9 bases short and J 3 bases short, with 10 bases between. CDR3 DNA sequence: TGTGCCACCCTCGGGGGAGACACCGGGGAGCTGTTTTTT. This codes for CATLGGDTGELFF.

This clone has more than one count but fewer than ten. Written as DNA, the CDR3 is TGTGCCAGCAGCTTTTGGGGGGTTACCTCCTACAATGAGCAGTTCTTC. Amino acid sequence: CASSFWGVTSYNEQFF. The chain has TRBV5-8 and TRBJ2-1; D is perhaps TRBD2 (6 bases). CDR3 length: 16 amino acids. CDR1 is SGHTS, CDR2 YDEGEE, per germline. V dropped 2 bases and J dropped 0 bases, with 12 bases sitting between them.

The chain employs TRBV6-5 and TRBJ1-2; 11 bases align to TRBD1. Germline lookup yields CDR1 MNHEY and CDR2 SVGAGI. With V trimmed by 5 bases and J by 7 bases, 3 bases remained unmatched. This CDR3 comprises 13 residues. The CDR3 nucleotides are TGTGCCAGCAGTCAGGACAGGGGGCTTGGCTACACCTTC. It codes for CASSQDRGLGYTF.

CDR3 region: CASSRITQTEAFF. The CDR3 DNA follows: TGTGCCAGCAGCCGAATCACGCAGACTGAAGCTTTCTTT. V usage is TRBV5-5 and J usage is TRBJ1-1; D remains unclear. CDR3 length: 13 residues. V lost 4 bases, J lost 5 bases, and 12 bases lay in between. The germline V gene has CDR1 SGHKS and CDR2 YYEKEE (reference sequence). Complete variable domain (other parts from reference TRBV5-5 and TRBJ1-1): DAGVTQSPTHLIKTRGQQVTLRCSPISGHKSVSWYQQVLGQGPQFIFQYYEKEERGRGNFPDRFSARQFPNYSSELNVNALLLGDSALYLCASSRITQTEAFFGQGTRLTVV.

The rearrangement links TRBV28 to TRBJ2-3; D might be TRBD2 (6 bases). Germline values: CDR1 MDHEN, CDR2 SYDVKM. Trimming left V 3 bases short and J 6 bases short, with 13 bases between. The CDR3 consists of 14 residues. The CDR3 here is CASSFSPRGDTQYF. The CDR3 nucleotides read TGTGCCAGCAGTTTCTCCCCCCGGGGGGATACGCAGTATTTT.

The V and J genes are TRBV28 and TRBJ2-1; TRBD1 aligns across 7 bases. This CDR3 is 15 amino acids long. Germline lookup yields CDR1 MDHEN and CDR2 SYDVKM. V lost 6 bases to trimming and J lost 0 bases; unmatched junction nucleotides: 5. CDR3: CASRSGDSSYNEQFF. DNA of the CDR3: TGTGCCAGCAGGTCCGGGGACAGCTCCTACAATGAGCAGTTCTTC.

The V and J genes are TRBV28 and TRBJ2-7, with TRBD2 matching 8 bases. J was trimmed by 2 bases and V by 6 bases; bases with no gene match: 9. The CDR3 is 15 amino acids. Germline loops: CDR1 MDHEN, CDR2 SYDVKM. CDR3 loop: CASSDPPAGAYEQYF. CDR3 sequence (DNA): TGTGCCAGCAGCGATCCTCCAGCGGGAGCCTACGAGCAGTACTTC.

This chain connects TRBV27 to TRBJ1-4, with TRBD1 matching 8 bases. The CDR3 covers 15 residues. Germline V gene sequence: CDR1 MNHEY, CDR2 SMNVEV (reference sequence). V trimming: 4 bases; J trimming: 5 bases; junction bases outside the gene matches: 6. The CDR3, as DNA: TGTGCCAGCAGTTCGCAGGGGGCAGGGAATGAAAAACTGTTTTTT. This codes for CASSSQGAGNEKLFF.

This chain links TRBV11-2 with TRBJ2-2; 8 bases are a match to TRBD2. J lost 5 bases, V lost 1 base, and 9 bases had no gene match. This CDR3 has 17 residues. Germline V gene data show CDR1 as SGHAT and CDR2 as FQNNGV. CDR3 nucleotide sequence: TGTGCCAGCAGCTTAGGAGTCTCGGGAGGGCCGACCGGGGAGCTGTTTTTT. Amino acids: CASSLGVSGGPTGELFF.